These T cell receptor beta chains were read from a single sample in a study of Ad26.COV2.S vaccination and SARS-CoV-2 variants. Method: immunoSEQ multiplex PCR; TCRdb's copy keeps in-frame clones and lacks some. This sample carries under 500,000 clones, around 92% of them seen once, and the ten largest clones take around 1.8%. The sample was peripheral blood, taken in a trial of Ad26.COV2.S vaccine versus placebo. The receptor set was obtained from a person aged 18-65 years who received the Ad26.COV2.S COVID-19 vaccine or a placebo. The CDR3 runs from the conserved cysteine through the conserved F or W. A D gene is named only where the DNA matches it firmly. A clone size is listed for some rows: how often the clone was seen (once, few, many), or a class if it is expanded.

v_call	clone_size	j_call	d_call	cdr3_aa	cdr3_nt
TRBV29-1	-	TRBJ2-5	-	CSVAQETQYF	TGCAGCGTTGCCCAAGAGACCCAGTACTTC
TRBV3-1/TRBV3-2	-	TRBJ2-5	TRBD2	CASSQGLAGGQETQYF	TGTGCCAGCAGCCAAGGACTAGCGGGGGGACAAGAGACCCAGTACTTC
TRBV7-8	-	TRBJ1-5	-	CASSLAGTNQPQHF	TGTGCCAGCAGCTTAGCAGGGACGAATCAGCCCCAGCATTTT
TRBV11-3	once	TRBJ2-5	TRBD1	CASSRDSQETQYF	TGTGCCAGCAGCCGGGACAGCCAAGAGACCCAGTACTTC
TRBV4-3	-	TRBJ1-1	-	CASSHRATGNTEAFF	TGCGCCAGCAGCCACAGGGCGACGGGGAACACTGAAGCTTTCTTT
TRBV6-5	-	TRBJ2-2	-	CASKYDPPSGELFF	TGTGCCAGCAAGTACGATCCCCCTAGCGGGGAGCTGTTTTTT
TRBV5-4	once	TRBJ1-2	-	CASSYQGNGVGANYGYTF	TGTGCCAGCAGTTATCAGGGGAATGGGGTGGGAGCTAACTATGGCTACACCTTC
TRBV18	once	TRBJ2-7	-	CASSTDSVYEQYF	TGTGCCAGCTCGACGGACAGCGTATATGAGCAGTACTTC
TRBV9	-	TRBJ1-2	TRBD1	CASSGGQGLFGYTF	TGTGCCAGCAGCGGGGGACAGGGTCTGTTTGGCTACACCTTC
TRBV29-1	-	TRBJ1-2	-	CSVERTATNYGYTF	TGCAGCGTTGAAAGGACAGCCACTAACTATGGCTACACCTTC
TRBV27	-	TRBJ2-3	-	CASTSTDTQYF	TGTGCCAGCACCTCCACAGATACGCAGTATTTT
TRBV6-5	-	TRBJ1-2	TRBD1	CASSGTVDGYTF	TGTGCCAGCAGCGGGACAGTTGATGGCTACACCTTC
TRBV28	-	TRBJ1-1	-	CASSSNTEAFF	TGTGCCAGCAGTTCGAACACTGAAGCTTTCTTT
TRBV7-2	-	TRBJ1-1	-	CASSLVAGVRTEAFF	TGTGCCAGCAGCTTAGTGGCAGGGGTGAGGACTGAAGCTTTCTTT
TRBV10-1	-	TRBJ2-2	-	CASSEQGRSGELFF	TGCGCCAGCAGTGAGCAGGGAAGGTCCGGGGAGCTGTTTTTT
TRBV2	few	TRBJ1-1	-	CASTLQGKNTEAFF	TGTGCCAGCACTCTCCAGGGAAAGAACACTGAAGCTTTCTTT
TRBV5-1	-	TRBJ1-1	-	CASSLGSPRGTEAFF	TGCGCCAGCAGCTTGGGATCCCCGCGGGGCACTGAAGCTTTCTTT
TRBV19	-	TRBJ1-1	-	CASSIDRLSLGMNTEAFF	TGTGCCAGTAGTATAGACAGGCTTAGCTTGGGCATGAACACTGAAGCTTTCTTT
TRBV19	-	TRBJ2-7	-	CARNLMTVPEQYF	TGTGCCAGAAATTTGATGACAGTTCCCGAGCAGTACTTC
TRBV4-3	-	TRBJ1-2	-	CASSQGQDSYGYTF	TGCGCCAGCAGCCAAGGACAGGATAGTTATGGCTACACCTTC
TRBV3-1/TRBV3-2	-	TRBJ2-3	-	CASSQEGNTQYF	TGTGCCAGCAGCCAAGAAGGCAATACGCAGTATTTT
TRBV7-2	-	TRBJ2-7	TRBD2	CASSLRRDYRLGSYEQYF	TGTGCCAGCAGCTTACGTCGGGACTACCGACTGGGCTCCTACGAGCAGTACTTC
TRBV2	-	TRBJ1-3	-	CASSEMGRTGNTIYF	TGTGCCAGCAGTGAAATGGGCAGGACAGGAAACACCATATATTTT
TRBV7-9	few	TRBJ2-5	-	CASSFGGYETQYF	TGTGCCAGCAGCTTCGGAGGGTATGAGACCCAGTACTTC
TRBV5-6	-	TRBJ2-5	-	CASSSGRVQETQYF	TGTGCCAGCAGCTCGGGGCGGGTTCAAGAGACCCAGTACTTC
TRBV7-9	-	TRBJ2-5	TRBD2	CASRSLPGLARETQYF	TGTGCCAGCAGATCCCTTCCGGGACTAGCCAGGGAGACCCAGTACTTC
TRBV7-9	once	TRBJ1-2	-	CASSGPTPYLYGYTF	TGTGCCAGCAGCGGACCGACTCCCTACCTCTATGGCTACACCTTC
TRBV7-6	-	TRBJ2-1	-	CASSLVEGEQFF	TGTGCCAGCAGCTTAGTCGAGGGTGAGCAGTTCTTC
TRBV15	-	TRBJ2-7	TRBD1	CATSRGGTGGRDEQYF	TGTGCCACCAGCAGAGGCGGGACAGGAGGCAGGGACGAGCAGTACTTC
TRBV3-1/TRBV3-2	-	TRBJ1-1	-	CASSPYLESMNTEAFF	TGTGCCAGCAGCCCCTACCTTGAGAGCATGAACACTGAAGCTTTCTTT
TRBV5-4	-	TRBJ2-7	-	CASSPALASYEQYF	TGTGCCAGCAGCCCAGCGCTAGCTAGCTACGAGCAGTACTTC
TRBV5-5	-	TRBJ2-5	-	CASSFLAQGMQTQYF	TGTGCCAGCAGCTTTTTGGCACAGGGCATGCAGACCCAGTACTTC
TRBV6-2/TRBV6-3	-	TRBJ2-7	TRBD1	CASSFSGGYEQYF	TGTGCCAGCAGTTTTTCAGGGGGCTACGAGCAGTACTTC
TRBV5-8	-	TRBJ2-2	TRBD2	CASSPWGRGASNTGELFF	TGTGCCAGCAGCCCATGGGGGCGGGGGGCTTCGAACACCGGGGAGCTGTTTTTT
TRBV19	-	TRBJ1-2	-	CASSFGSDYGYTF	TGTGCCAGTAGTTTCGGCAGTGATTATGGCTACACCTTC
TRBV2	-	TRBJ2-3	-	CASMRRAPDTQYF	TGTGCCAGCATGCGTAGGGCACCAGATACGCAGTATTTT
TRBV2	-	TRBJ2-2	-	CASGGHPSTGELFF	TGTGCCAGCGGGGGCCACCCGAGCACCGGGGAGCTGTTTTTT
TRBV7-2	-	TRBJ1-1	-	CASSLVFRGRVKNTEAFF	TGTGCCAGCAGCTTAGTTTTTAGAGGCAGGGTAAAGAACACTGAAGCTTTCTTT
TRBV19	-	TRBJ1-2	TRBD1	CASTQPRAGGNGYTF	TGTGCCAGTACCCAGCCCCGGGCAGGGGGTAATGGCTACACCTTC
TRBV4-1	once	TRBJ2-1	TRBD2	CASSQSSGGGTNEQFF	TGCGCCAGCAGCCAATCGTCGGGCGGGGGGACCAATGAGCAGTTCTTC
TRBV10-3	-	TRBJ1-2	-	CAISELQGAGYTF	TGTGCCATCAGTGAACTACAGGGAGCCGGCTACACCTTC
TRBV19	once	TRBJ2-7	-	CASSIFSGVAYEQYF	TGTGCCAGTAGTATTTTCTCCGGAGTAGCCTACGAGCAGTACTTC
TRBV30	-	TRBJ2-7	TRBD1	CALTGGKMGEQYF	TGTGCCTTAACAGGGGGTAAGATGGGCGAGCAGTACTTC
TRBV4-1	-	TRBJ1-3	-	CASSHLGRESSGNTIYF	TGCGCCAGCAGCCACTTAGGACGGGAGAGCTCTGGAAACACCATATATTTT
TRBV12-2	-	TRBJ1-3	-	CASRLCPGRHSGNTIYF	TGTGCAAGTCGCTTATGTCCGGGACGGCACTCTGGAAACACCATATATTTT
TRBV2	-	TRBJ1-2	-	CATGQPYGYTF	TGTGCCACCGGACAGCCCTATGGCTACACCTTC
TRBV7-9	-	TRBJ1-6	-	CASSLGGLGSPLHF	TGTGCCAGCAGCTTAGGAGGACTGGGTTCACCCCTCCACTTT